These 7 T cell receptor beta chains share one sample of origin, sequenced in a study of PD-1 blockade in classical Hodgkin lymphoma. Clones were sequenced by immunoSEQ multiplex PCR, and TCRdb holds only the in-frame ones, with some missing. This table has 9,000 to 13,000 clones, over 70% appearing once. Every patient relapsed after autologous stem cell transplantation, and brentuximab vedotin exposure varied. The sequencing here drew on peripheral blood mononuclear cells (PBMCs), taken before the second cycle of nivolumab. The receptor set was obtained from a human donor with classical Hodgkin lymphoma.

This chain's CDR3 is CASSPQGDTEAFF. As DNA, the CDR3 is TGTGCCAGCTCACCACAAGGGGACACTGAAGCTTTCTTT. V usage is TRBV18 and J usage is TRBJ1-1, with D perhaps matching TRBD1 (5 bases). Trimming took 1 base from V and 3 from J, leaving 6 bases between them. The CDR3 totals 13 residues. Germline-derived CDR1 and CDR2 are KGHSH and LQKENI.

The J gene is TRBJ2-1, the V gene TRBV7-2; D ambiguous. The CDR3 spans 13 residues. CDR1 SGHTA and CDR2 FQGNSA come from the germline V gene. Trimming pared 3 bases from V and 10 bases from J, leaving 13 bases between. CDR3 sequence: CASSFDTAGEQFF. CDR3 coding DNA: TGTGCCAGCAGCTTCGACACCGCCGGGGAGCAGTTCTTC.

The chain couples TRBV7-3 to TRBJ1-2; the D is unclear. The CDR3 sequence is 15 residues long. From germline, CDR1 is SGHTA and CDR2 FQGTGA. Trimming shortened V by 5 bases and J by 2 bases, and 15 bases separated the two germline ends. Here the CDR3 reads CASSPTGGLNYGYTF. CDR3 in DNA: TGTGCCAGCAGCCCCACGGGAGGTCTAAACTATGGCTACACCTTC.

This clone showed up just a few times. This chain links TRBV19 with TRBJ2-7; 9 nucleotides align to TRBD2. Germline assignment: CDR1 LNHDA and CDR2 SQIVND (reference sequence). V shed 5 bases, J shed 0 bases, and the junction held 17 bases outside the gene matches. The CDR3 totals 19 residues. This CDR3 is CASSPYSPRAGGSSYEQYF. Written as DNA, the CDR3 is TGTGCCAGTAGTCCCTATTCCCCACGCGCGGGAGGGAGCTCCTACGAGCAGTACTTC.

V usage is TRBV6-4 and J usage is TRBJ2-5, with 9 bases fitting TRBD2. The germline gives CDR1 MRHNA, CDR2 SNTAGT. This CDR3 spans 15 amino acids. The V and J ends lost 6 bases and 5 bases, in that order; junction bases with no gene match: 10. CDR3 amino acids: CASSLYAGGQETQYF. Written as DNA, the CDR3 is TGTGCCAGCAGCCTCTACGCGGGAGGGCAGGAGACCCAGTACTTC.

The CDR3 nucleotides are TGCGCCAGCAGTGCGAGCACGCAACAAAGTCGGGCCAACGTCCTGACTTTC. Protein sequence: CASSASTQQSRANVLTF. The rearrangement joins TRBV23-1 to TRBJ2-6; unclear D gene. TRBV23-1 is filed as an ORF, its function uncertain. Between the trimmed V and J ends, which lost 5 bases and 5 bases, there was a span of 19 bases. This CDR3 has 17 amino acids.

The rearrangement uses TRBV6-5 and TRBJ1-1; D uncertain. Germline V gene sequence: CDR1 MNHEY, CDR2 SVGAGI. The length of the CDR3 is 12 residues. The V end was cut by 8 bases, the J end by 3 bases, with 10 bases between. The CDR3 here is CASSGGYTEAFF. Here the CDR3 DNA reads TGTGCCAGCTCGGGTGGGTACACTGAAGCTTTCTTT.